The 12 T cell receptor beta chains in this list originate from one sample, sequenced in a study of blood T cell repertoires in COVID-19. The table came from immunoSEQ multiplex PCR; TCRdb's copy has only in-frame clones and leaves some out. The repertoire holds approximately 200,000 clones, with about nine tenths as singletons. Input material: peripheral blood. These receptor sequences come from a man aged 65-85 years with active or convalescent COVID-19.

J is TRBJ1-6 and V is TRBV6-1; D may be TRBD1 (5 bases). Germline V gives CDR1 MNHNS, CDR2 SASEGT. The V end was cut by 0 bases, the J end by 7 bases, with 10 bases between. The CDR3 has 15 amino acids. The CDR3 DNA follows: TGTGCCAGCAGTGAAGCGGGGGGAGGCAATTCACCCCTCCACTTT. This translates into CASSEAGGGNSPLHF.

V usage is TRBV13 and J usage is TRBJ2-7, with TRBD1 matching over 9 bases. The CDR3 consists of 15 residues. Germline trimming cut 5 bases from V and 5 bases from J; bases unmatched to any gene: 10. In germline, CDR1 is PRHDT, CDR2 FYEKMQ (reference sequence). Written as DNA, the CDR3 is TGTGCCAGCAGCCCCAGTGGGACAGGGTCCCACGAGCAGTACTTC. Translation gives CASSPSGTGSHEQYF. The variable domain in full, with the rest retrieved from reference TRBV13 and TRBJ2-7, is AAGVIQSPRHLIKEKRETATLKCYPIPRHDTVYWYQQGPGQDPQFLISFYEKMQSDKGSIPDRFSAQQFSDYHSELNMSSLELGDSALYFCASSPSGTGSHEQYFGPGTRLTVT.

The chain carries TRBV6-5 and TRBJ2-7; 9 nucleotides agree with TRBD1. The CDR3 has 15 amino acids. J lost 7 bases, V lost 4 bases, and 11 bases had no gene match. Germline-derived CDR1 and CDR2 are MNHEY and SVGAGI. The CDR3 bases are TGTGCCAGCAGTTCCCCAAAACAGGGGGCGCGTGAGCAGTACTTC. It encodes CASSSPKQGAREQYF.

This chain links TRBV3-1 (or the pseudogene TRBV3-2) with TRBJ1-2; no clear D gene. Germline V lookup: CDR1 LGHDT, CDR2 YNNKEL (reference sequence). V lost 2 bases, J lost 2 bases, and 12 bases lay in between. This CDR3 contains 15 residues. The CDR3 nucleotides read TGTGCCAGCAGCCAATCCTGGGCTGCGAACTATGGCTACACCTTC. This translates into CASSQSWAANYGYTF.

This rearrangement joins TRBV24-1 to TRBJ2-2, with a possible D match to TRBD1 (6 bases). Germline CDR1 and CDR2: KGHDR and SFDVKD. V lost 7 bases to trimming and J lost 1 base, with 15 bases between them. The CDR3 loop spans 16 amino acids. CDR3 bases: TGTGCCACCAGCCCCGCCTGGACAGAGAACACCGGGGAGCTGTTTTTT. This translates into CATSPAWTENTGELFF.

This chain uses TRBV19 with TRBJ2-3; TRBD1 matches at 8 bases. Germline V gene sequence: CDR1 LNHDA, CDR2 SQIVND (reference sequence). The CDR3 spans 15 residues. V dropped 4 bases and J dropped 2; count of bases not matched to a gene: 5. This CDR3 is CASSRGTGTTDTQYF. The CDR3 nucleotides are TGTGCCAGTAGTAGGGGGACAGGAACCACAGATACGCAGTATTTT.

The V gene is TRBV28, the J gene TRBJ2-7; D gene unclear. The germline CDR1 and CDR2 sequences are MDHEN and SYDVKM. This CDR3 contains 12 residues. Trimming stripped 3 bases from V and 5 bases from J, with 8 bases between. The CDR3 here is CASSLAEHEQYF. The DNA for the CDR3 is TGTGCCAGCAGTTTGGCGGAGCACGAGCAGTACTTC. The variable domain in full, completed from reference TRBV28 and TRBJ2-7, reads DVKVTQSSRYLVKRTGEKVFLECVQDMDHENMFWYRQDPGLGLRLIYFSYDVKMKEKGDIPEGYSVSREKKERFSLILESASTNQTSMYLCASSLAEHEQYFGPGTRLTVT.

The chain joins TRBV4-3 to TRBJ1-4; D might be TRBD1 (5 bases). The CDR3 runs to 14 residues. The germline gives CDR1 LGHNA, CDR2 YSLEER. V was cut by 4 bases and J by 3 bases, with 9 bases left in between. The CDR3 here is CASSLGQANEKLFF. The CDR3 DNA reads TGCGCCAGCAGCCTAGGACAAGCTAATGAAAAACTGTTTTTT.

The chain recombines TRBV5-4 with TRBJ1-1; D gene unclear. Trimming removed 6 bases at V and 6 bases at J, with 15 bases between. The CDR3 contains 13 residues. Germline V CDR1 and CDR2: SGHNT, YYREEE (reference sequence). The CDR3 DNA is TGTGCCAGCACCCCACGGGGAGGCCCTGAAGCTTTCTTT. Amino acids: CASTPRGGPEAFF.

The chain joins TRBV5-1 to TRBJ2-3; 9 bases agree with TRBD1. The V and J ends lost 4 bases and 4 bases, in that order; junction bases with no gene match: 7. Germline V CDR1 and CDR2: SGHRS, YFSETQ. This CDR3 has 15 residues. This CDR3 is CASSSGQGSSDTQYF. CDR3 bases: TGCGCCAGCAGCAGCGGACAGGGGAGTTCAGATACGCAGTATTTT.

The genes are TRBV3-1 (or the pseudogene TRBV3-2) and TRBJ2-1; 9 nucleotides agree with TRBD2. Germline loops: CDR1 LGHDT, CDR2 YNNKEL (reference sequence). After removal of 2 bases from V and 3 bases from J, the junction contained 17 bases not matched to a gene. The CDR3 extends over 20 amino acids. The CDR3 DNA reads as TGTGCCAGCAGCCAAAGAGAGGGAAGAGCGGGGGGACTTATCTACAATGAGCAGTTCTTC. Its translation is CASSQREGRAGGLIYNEQFF.

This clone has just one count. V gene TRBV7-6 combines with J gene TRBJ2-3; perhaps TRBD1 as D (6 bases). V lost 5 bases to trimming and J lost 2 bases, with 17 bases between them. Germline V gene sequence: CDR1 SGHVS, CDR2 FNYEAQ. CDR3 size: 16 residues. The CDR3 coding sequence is TGTGCCAGCAGCCTCCAACCCAGGGGTCACACAGATACGCAGTATTTT. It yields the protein CASSLQPRGHTDTQYF. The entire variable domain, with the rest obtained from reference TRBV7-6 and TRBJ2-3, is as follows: GAGVSQSPRYKVTKRGQDVALRCDPISGHVSLYWYRQALGQGPEFLTYFNYEAQQDKSGLPNDRFSAERPEGSISTLTIQRTEQRDSAMYRCASSLQPRGHTDTQYFGPGTRLTVL.